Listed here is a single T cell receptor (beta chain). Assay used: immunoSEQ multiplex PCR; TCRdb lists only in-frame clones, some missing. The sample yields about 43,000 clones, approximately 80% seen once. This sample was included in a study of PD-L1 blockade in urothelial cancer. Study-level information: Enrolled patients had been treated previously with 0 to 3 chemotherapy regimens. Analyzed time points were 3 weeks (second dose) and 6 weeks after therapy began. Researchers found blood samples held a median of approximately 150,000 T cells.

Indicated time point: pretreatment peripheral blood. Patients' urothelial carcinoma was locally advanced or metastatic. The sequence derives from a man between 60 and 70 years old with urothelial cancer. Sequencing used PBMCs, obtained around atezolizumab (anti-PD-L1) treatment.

DNA of the CDR3: TGTGCCAGCAGTTATACCCGGGATGAGCAGTTCTTC. Its protein product is CASSYTRDEQFF. The chain couples TRBV2 to TRBJ2-1; D is unclear. The V gene's germline CDR1 is SNHLY and CDR2 FYNNEI. The V end lost 5 bases, the J end lost 8 bases, and 10 bases lay between the germline ends. The CDR3 spans 12 residues.